The present TCR beta chain was sequenced within a study of CD8 T cells in ankylosing spondylitis. This CDR3 region has 14 residues. V gave up 0 bases and J gave up 7 bases; unmatched junction bases: 4. CDR1 is SGDLS, CDR2 YYNGEE, per germline. One entry per CDR3 protein, called by TCRdb with MiXCR from the 5' RACE reads. The sample has roughly 40,000 distinct CDR3 sequences, approximately 2.6% seen once; the top ten hold roughly 4.4%. Many counts were recorded for this clonotype. Sequences were obtained from blood, either unsorted or a sorted T cell fraction (not recorded which). This receptor was taken from a male donor with ankylosing spondylitis or in good health (not recorded which). The rearrangement joins TRBV9 to TRBJ2-7; 10 bases are shared with TRBD2. Here the CDR3 reads CASSVAGLAREQYF. In DNA form, the CDR3 reads TGTGCCAGCAGCGTAGCGGGACTAGCGAGGGAGCAGTACTTC.